This T cell receptor (beta chain) was found in a study of CD4 T cells in relation to SARS-CoV-2 and coronaviruses. Study information: Controls used an HIV-1 Nef peptide pool or no peptide. General study findings and limits: In around two thirds of donors, memory CD4+ clonotypes crossrecognized SARS-CoV-2 and at least one common cold coronavirus spike.

Here immunoSEQ multiplex PCR was the method, and the copy in TCRdb shows in-frame clones only, minus some. The sample lists around 25,000 clones, 76% seen once, with 29% in the top ten. Unexposed donor CD4+ T cells date from 2011-2018, before the COVID-19 pandemic. CD4+ T cells were isolated from the cells after 10 days of culture. A note on this clone: Its specificity is not known.

Trimming cost V 7 bases and J 1 base, with 15 bases left between them. Germline loops: CDR1 KGHDR, CDR2 SFDVKD. The CDR3 contains 15 residues. The sample consisted of CD4+ T cells from PBMCs, cultured in vitro. The sequence was collected from a human donor in good health. The V and J genes are TRBV24-1 and TRBJ1-1, with D hard to call. The CDR3 is CATSQSSPENTEAFF. In nucleotides, the CDR3 is TGTGCCACCAGCCAGTCTTCCCCTGAGAACACTGAAGCTTTCTTT.